Following are 26 T cell receptor beta chains from one sample sequenced in a study of T cell responses to AZD1222 COVID-19 vaccine. Only in-frame clones appear in the TCRdb table, and some are missing; sequencing was by immunoSEQ multiplex PCR. The table shows under 150,000 clones, with 88% occurring only once. This sample comprised peripheral blood, obtained on day 0 of AZD1222 vaccination. The source of these receptors is an adult in good health.

This chain uses TRBV27 with TRBJ1-5; possible D gene TRBD1, 6 bases. CDR1 is MNHEY and CDR2 is SMNVEV in the germline V gene (reference sequence). The CDR3 has 15 amino acids. V lost 0 bases and J 1 base, leaving 7 bases between the germline ends. In DNA form, the CDR3 reads TGTGCCAGCAGTTTATCTCAGGGGAGCAATCAGCCCCAGCATTTT. As protein: CASSLSQGSNQPQHF.

Concerning this clone: One end of the junction fails to match germline, which may point to a read error. This rearrangement joins TRBV28 to TRBJ2-4; perhaps TRBD1 as D (5 bases). Per the germline V gene, CDR1 is MDHEN and CDR2 is SYDVKM. The CDR3 is made up of 11 amino acids. The CDR3 sequence: CASETRRERHF. In DNA form, the CDR3 reads TGTGCCAGCGAAACCCGCAGGGAAAGGCACTTC.

The chain recombines TRBV5-1 with TRBJ2-1, with no clear D. With 2 bases removed from V and 5 bases from J, the gap between germline ends came to 8 bases. Germline V CDR1 and CDR2: SGHRS, YFSETQ. The CDR3 totals 13 residues. CDR3 DNA: TGCGCCAGCAGCTTCAGTATTGACAATGAGCAGTTCTTC. Amino acids: CASSFSIDNEQFF.

The J gene is TRBJ1-1, the V gene TRBV6-1; perhaps TRBD1 as D (6 bases). This CDR3 comprises 12 residues. Deletions cut 3 bases from V and 9 bases from J, with 11 bases between. Looked up from germline, CDR1 is MNHNS and CDR2 is SASEGT. In nucleotides, the CDR3 is TGTGCCAGCAGTGAGCTGGGGGGCAAAGCTTTCTTT. As protein: CASSELGGKAFF.

The CDR3 region has the DNA TGTGCCAGCAGCCAGGGACAGGGAAAAAATGGCTACACCTTC. This gives the protein CASSQGQGKNGYTF. This chain uses TRBV3-1 (or the pseudogene TRBV3-2) with TRBJ1-2, with 9 bases that match TRBD1. Germline V gives CDR1 LGHDT, CDR2 YNNKEL (reference sequence). The junction had 5 bases not matched to a gene; V was cut back by 3 bases and J by 6 bases. This CDR3 is 14 amino acids long.

The rearrangement joins TRBV18 to TRBJ2-3, with 8 positions matching TRBD2. The V and J ends lost 4 bases and 2 bases, in that order; junction bases with no gene match: 8. This CDR3 has 16 residues. Per the germline V gene, CDR1 is KGHSH and CDR2 is LQKENI. The CDR3 DNA sequence: TGTGCCAGCTCACGGCGCAAGCGGGGGTTCACAGATACGCAGTATTTT. It yields the protein CASSRRKRGFTDTQYF. Drawing the rest from reference TRBV18 and TRBJ2-3, the complete variable domain is NAGVMQNPRHLVRRRGQEARLRCSPMKGHSHVYWYRQLPEEGLKFMVYLQKENIIDESGMPKERFSAEFPKEGPSILRIQQVVRGDSAAYFCASSRRKRGFTDTQYFGPGTRLTVL.

V gene TRBV13 combines with J gene TRBJ2-5, with 10 positions matching TRBD2. The ends lost 1 base at V and 1 base at J; junction bases unmatched: 3. This CDR3 comprises 16 residues. Germline CDR1 is PRHDT and CDR2 is FYEKMQ (reference sequence). CDR3 amino acids: CASSLEKRGGQETQYF. The CDR3 DNA follows: TGTGCCAGCAGCTTAGAGAAGCGGGGGGGCCAAGAGACCCAGTACTTC.

This clone was detected once. This chain connects TRBV6-9 to TRBJ2-7; possibly TRBD1 for D (5 bases). The germline gives CDR1 MNHGY, CDR2 SVAAGI. Trimming pared 3 bases from V and 2 bases from J, leaving 8 bases between. This CDR3 is built from 13 residues. The CDR3 region is CASSYRETYEQYF. Here the CDR3 DNA reads TGTGCCAGCAGTTACAGGGAAACCTACGAGCAGTACTTC.

The J gene is TRBJ1-2, the V gene TRBV9; TRBD1 is a possible D gene (5 bases). The V end was cut by 3 bases, the J end by 4 bases, with 13 bases between. The germline CDR1 and CDR2 sequences are SGDLS and YYNGEE. The CDR3 spans 14 residues. As DNA, the CDR3 is TGTGCCAGCAGCGATACAGACAGACCCTATGGCTACACCTTC. Translated: CASSDTDRPYGYTF.

V is TRBV7-2 and J is TRBJ2-7; 10 bases fit TRBD2. The trim removed 3 bases at V and 5 bases at J, leaving 10 bases unmatched. This CDR3 region has 16 residues. The germline V gene encodes CDR1 SGHTA and CDR2 FQGNSA. The CDR3 DNA reads as TGTGCCAGCAGCTTGCGGTGGAGCGGGGGGGCCCACGAGCAGTACTTC. Its protein product is CASSLRWSGGAHEQYF.

Points on this clone: The identical CDR3 is also encoded by other nucleotide sequences in the sample. The chain combines TRBV19 with TRBJ2-5; D is uncertain. Deletions cut 6 bases from V and 5 bases from J, with 10 bases between. The germline CDR1 and CDR2 sequences are LNHDA and SQIVND (reference sequence). The CDR3 is 12 residues long. The CDR3 DNA is TGTGCCAGTAGGCAGGCTGGGGAGACCCAGTACTTC. Amino acids: CASRQAGETQYF.

The CDR3 DNA reads TGTGCCATCAGGGACCCAATCGTCCACAATGAGCAGTTCTTC. Translated: CAIRDPIVHNEQFF. V gene TRBV10-3 combines with J gene TRBJ2-1, with D hard to call. The CDR3 is 14 amino acids. The V gene lost 6 bases and the J gene lost 5 bases, with 14 bases spanning the gap. Per germline, CDR1 ENHRY and CDR2 SYGVKD.

The chain couples TRBV10-2 to TRBJ2-3, with 9 bases matching TRBD1. This CDR3 comprises 15 residues. V lost 2 bases to trimming and J lost 6 bases; unmatched junction nucleotides: 6. Per the germline V gene, CDR1 is WSHSY and CDR2 is SAAADI. In nucleotides, the CDR3 is TGCGCCAGCAGTGAGCGGGGACAGGGCGATGATACGCAGTATTTT. Translated, it gives CASSERGQGDDTQYF.

This clone was observed a single time. This rearrangement joins TRBV6-1 to TRBJ1-5; TRBD1 aligns across 7 bases. The CDR3 runs 14 residues. Germline CDR1 is MNHNS and CDR2 is SASEGT. J gave up 7 bases and V 2 bases, and 5 bases lay outside the gene matches. The CDR3 DNA sequence: TGTGCCAGCAGTGAAAGGCACAGGGGCCAGCCCCAGCATTTT. Protein sequence: CASSERHRGQPQHF.

V and J are TRBV7-9 and TRBJ1-6; D ambiguous. V was clipped by 3 bases and J by 7 bases, with 13 bases between them. CDR3 length: 15 residues. Germline values: CDR1 SEHNR, CDR2 FQNEAQ (reference sequence). CDR3 nucleotide sequence: TGTGCCAGCAGCTTGGCGAGAGGAATAAATTCACCCCTCCACTTT. It translates to CASSLARGINSPLHF.

V usage is TRBV18 and J usage is TRBJ2-7; D is uncertain. The V end was cut by 3 bases, the J end by 2 bases, with 11 bases between. The CDR3 contains 14 residues. The V gene's germline CDR1 is KGHSH and CDR2 LQKENI. CDR3 in amino acids: CASSPSLGTYEQYF. The CDR3 DNA reads as TGTGCCAGCTCACCCTCGCTGGGAACCTACGAGCAGTACTTC.

This clone came up a few times. This chain connects TRBV2 to TRBJ1-6, with D hard to call. CDR1 is SNHLY and CDR2 is FYNNEI in the germline V gene. The CDR3 length is 15 residues. The V and J ends lost 6 bases and 5 bases respectively, with 14 bases between them. CDR3 amino acids: CASRLRTANNSPLHF. The CDR3 bases are TGTGCCAGCAGGTTGAGGACTGCTAATAATTCACCCCTCCACTTT.

CDR3 in DNA: TGTGCCAGCACCCAAACCCCGGGCCTAGATACGCAGTATTTT. Its translation: CASTQTPGLDTQYF. The chain is built from TRBV7-3 and TRBJ2-3; D ambiguous. Germline V lookup: CDR1 SGHTA, CDR2 FQGTGA. Trimming removed 7 bases from V and 5 bases from J, with 16 bases in between. CDR3 length: 14 amino acids.

The rearrangement links TRBV10-2 to TRBJ1-4; D remains ambiguous. Germline V gene sequence: CDR1 WSHSY, CDR2 SAAADI. The CDR3 consists of 12 residues. The V end was cut by 0 bases, the J end by 8 bases, with 4 bases between. CDR3 coding DNA: TGCGCCAGCAGTGAGTCGCGGGAAAAACTGTTTTTT. It yields the protein CASSESREKLFF.

The CDR3 DNA reads TGCGCCAGCAGCTTGGCCATCAACAGGGTTAGCGAGCAGTACTTC. Its translation: CASSLAINRVSEQYF. The rearrangement links TRBV5-1 to TRBJ2-7; tentative D call: TRBD1 (6 bases). Per the germline V gene, CDR1 is SGHRS and CDR2 is YFSETQ. Trimming took off 0 bases at V and 6 bases at J, with 16 bases between the two ends. CDR3 length equals 15 residues. Full variable domain (remainder filled in from reference TRBV5-1 and TRBJ2-7): KAGVTQTPRYLIKTRGQQVTLSCSPISGHRSVSWYQQTPGQGLQFLFEYFSETQRNKGNFPGRFSGRQFSNSRSEMNVSTLELGDSALYLCASSLAINRVSEQYFGPGTRLTVT.

The genes are TRBV6-5 and TRBJ2-3; 10 nucleotides align to TRBD1. Germline V lookup: CDR1 MNHEY, CDR2 SVGAGI. The CDR3 extends over 15 amino acids. Trimming cost V 0 bases and J 6 bases; bases outside gene matches: 3. CDR3 residues: CASSYSGQGGDTQYF. The CDR3, as DNA: TGTGCCAGCAGTTACTCTGGACAGGGGGGGGATACGCAGTATTTT.

The chain uses TRBV6-2 or TRBV6-3 and TRBJ1-2, with unresolved D. V dropped 2 bases and J dropped 0 bases, with 7 bases sitting between them. The CDR3 sequence is 14 residues long. CDR1 is MNHEY and CDR2 is SVGEGT in the germline V gene. The CDR3, as DNA: TGTGCCAGCAGTTACGGTACGGCTAACTATGGCTACACCTTC. It specifies CASSYGTANYGYTF.

J is TRBJ2-6 and V is TRBV7-3, with D perhaps matching TRBD2 (5 bases). The germline CDR1 and CDR2 sequences are SGHTA and FQGTGA. V shed 5 bases and J shed 0 bases, with 8 bases lying between them. There are 15 residues in the CDR3. The CDR3, as DNA: TGTGCCAGCAGCCCCCGGGGCTCTGGGGCCAACGTCCTGACTTTC. As protein: CASSPRGSGANVLTF. Drawing the rest from reference TRBV7-3 and TRBJ2-6, the complete variable domain is GAGVSQTPSNKVTEKGKYVELRCDPISGHTALYWYRQSLGQGPEFLIYFQGTGAADDSGLPNDRFFAVRPEGSVSTLKIQRTERGDSAVYLCASSPRGSGANVLTFGAGSRLTVL.

The gene calls are TRBV9 and TRBJ2-1, with D unclear. V lost 0 bases and J 0 bases, leaving 4 bases between the germline ends. CDR1 and CDR2 (germline): SGDLS, YYNGEE. This CDR3 has 14 residues. This chain's CDR3 is CASSVASSYNEQFF. CDR3 bases: TGTGCCAGCAGCGTAGCCAGCTCCTACAATGAGCAGTTCTTC.

The chain employs TRBV18 and TRBJ1-1; D unresolved. The CDR3 is made up of 15 amino acids. The germline CDR1 and CDR2 sequences are KGHSH and LQKENI. Trimming pared 1 base from V and 1 base from J, leaving 10 bases between. The CDR3 DNA reads TGTGCCAGCTCACCACAGGACGCTCAGAACACTGAAGCTTTCTTT. Translating it yields CASSPQDAQNTEAFF.

The J gene is TRBJ1-2, the V gene TRBV5-8, with D possibly matching TRBD1 (5 bases). This CDR3 comprises 14 residues. The V end was cut by 3 bases, the J end by 8 bases, with 17 bases between. CDR1 and CDR2 (germline): SGHTS, YDEGEE. CDR3 sequence (DNA): TGTGCCAGCAGCTGGGGTGTGGCAGGGAAAGGCTACACCTTC. Protein product: CASSWGVAGKGYTF.